This TCR beta chain originates from a study of blood T cell repertoires in COVID-19. CDR3 size: 16 residues. Germline CDR1 is MGHRA and CDR2 is YSYEKL. With 2 bases clipped from V and 3 bases from J, the junction kept 6 bases outside the gene matches. Assay used: immunoSEQ multiplex PCR; TCRdb lists only in-frame clones, some missing. This repertoire shows approximately 97,000 clones, 70% to 90% found once; its top ten account for over 9.5%. This clonotype originated in a middle-aged man with active or convalescent COVID-19. The sample was peripheral blood. V is TRBV4-1 and J is TRBJ1-2; 10 bases line up with TRBD1. CDR3 loop: CASSQTGTGEDYGYTF. As DNA, the CDR3 is TGCGCCAGCAGCCAAACCGGGACAGGGGAAGACTATGGCTACACCTTC.